Below are 29 T cell receptor beta chains sequenced from a single sample in a study of shared clonotypes between healthy human individuals. Data came from immunoSEQ multiplex PCR; TCRdb stores just in-frame clones and leaves some out. Of some 2 million clones in the sample, 85% to 95% were seen once. Sequenced material: naive CD4+ T cells sorted from blood. Subset specified: CD45RA+ positively selected. All receptors derive from a man between 18 and 29 years old in good health.

In this sample, this clone turned up once. This chain links TRBV5-1 with TRBJ1-6; D ambiguous. CDR1 and CDR2 (germline): SGHRS, YFSETQ. Trimming left V 3 bases short and J 10 bases short, with 17 bases between. CDR3 length: 15 amino acids. The CDR3 spells CASSSDPLPNSPLHF. CDR3 in DNA: TGCGCCAGCAGCTCCGACCCCCTTCCCAACTCACCCCTCCACTTT.

Concerning this clone itself: The sample contains more than one DNA sequence encoding this CDR3. The V and J genes are TRBV9 and TRBJ2-1; 9 bases are a match to TRBD2. There are 15 residues in the CDR3. Germline assignment: CDR1 SGDLS and CDR2 YYNGEE. V lost 0 bases to trimming and J lost 3 bases; unmatched junction nucleotides: 1. The CDR3: CASSVGLADYNEQFF. The CDR3 nucleotides read TGTGCCAGCAGCGTAGGACTAGCGGACTACAATGAGCAGTTCTTC.

The rearrangement joins TRBV5-1 to TRBJ2-2; 7 bases align to TRBD2. V was pared by 5 bases and J by 4 bases, with 5 bases of the junction left unmatched. The CDR3 covers 14 residues. Germline values: CDR1 SGHRS, CDR2 YFSETQ. The CDR3 region is CASRGRGGTGELFF. CDR3 DNA sequence: TGCGCCAGCAGAGGTCGCGGGGGCACCGGGGAGCTGTTTTTT. Full variable domain (outside the CDR3, taken from reference TRBV5-1 and TRBJ2-2): KAGVTQTPRYLIKTRGQQVTLSCSPISGHRSVSWYQQTPGQGLQFLFEYFSETQRNKGNFPGRFSGRQFSNSRSEMNVSTLELGDSALYLCASRGRGGTGELFFGEGSRLTVL.

The CDR3 region has the DNA TGTGCCATCAGCGGTATAGGACAGAGCAATCAGCCCCAGCATTTT. Its protein is CAISGIGQSNQPQHF. The genes are TRBV10-3 and TRBJ1-5, with TRBD1 as a possible D gene (6 bases). This CDR3 comprises 15 residues. Germline values: CDR1 ENHRY, CDR2 SYGVKD. Trimming removed 6 bases from V and 1 base from J, with 13 bases in between.

V gene TRBV6-6 combines with J gene TRBJ1-1, with TRBD1 as a possible D gene (6 bases). The CDR3 contains 14 residues. Germline CDR1 reads MNHNY; CDR2 reads SVGAGI (reference sequence). Trimming took 5 bases from V and 3 from J, leaving 13 bases between them. The CDR3 region has the DNA TGTGCCAGCAGTGATTGGACAGACCACACTGAAGCTTTCTTT. This gives the protein CASSDWTDHTEAFF.

The chain has TRBV28 and TRBJ1-6; 12 nucleotides match TRBD1. The V segment lost 6 bases and the J segment 10 bases; nucleotides outside the gene matches: 10. This CDR3 has 16 residues. The germline V gene encodes CDR1 MDHEN and CDR2 SYDVKM. CDR3 sequence reads: CASSSPGDRGLSPLHF. The DNA of the CDR3 is TGTGCCAGCAGCTCCCCGGGGGACAGGGGGCTGTCACCCCTCCACTTT.

The chain is built from TRBV27 and TRBJ2-2, with D uncertain. V lost 3 bases and J lost 4, with 9 bases in between. This CDR3 is 14 amino acids long. Germline-derived CDR1 and CDR2 are MNHEY and SMNVEV (reference sequence). This chain's CDR3 is CASSFEHRTGELFF. In nucleotides, the CDR3 is TGTGCCAGCAGTTTCGAGCATCGCACCGGGGAGCTGTTTTTT.

The chain links TRBV6-1 to TRBJ2-3; TRBD2 is a possible D gene (6 bases). V dropped 1 base and J dropped 3 bases, with 11 bases sitting between them. The CDR3 has 15 amino acids. CDR1 is MNHNS and CDR2 is SASEGT in the germline V gene. DNA for the CDR3: TGTGCCAGCAGTGAAGACGGGAGACTTACAGATACGCAGTATTTT. This sequence encodes CASSEDGRLTDTQYF.

The genes are TRBV30 and TRBJ1-5; tentative D call: TRBD1 (5 bases). With 5 bases removed from V and 4 bases from J, the gap between germline ends came to 18 bases. This CDR3 spans 15 amino acids. From germline, CDR1 is GTSNPN and CDR2 SVGIG (reference sequence). In DNA, the CDR3 is TGTGCCTGGGGAAAATGGGGGGGGATAAATCAGCCCCAGCATTTT. The encoded protein is CAWGKWGGINQPQHF.

This clone was observed a single time. V gene TRBV5-1 combines with J gene TRBJ1-3; D is undetermined. The germline V and J ends were trimmed by 0 bases and 2 bases, with 9 bases remaining between them. Germline CDR1 is SGHRS and CDR2 is YFSETQ. This CDR3 is 15 amino acids long. CDR3 DNA sequence: TGCGCCAGCAGCTTGGACGGTCAGACTGGAAACACCATATATTTT. Protein: CASSLDGQTGNTIYF.

V is TRBV27 and J is TRBJ2-2, with a tentative D call TRBD2 (5 bases). This CDR3 comprises 16 residues. CDR1 is MNHEY and CDR2 is SMNVEV in the germline V gene (reference sequence). Trimming left V 7 bases short and J 1 base short, with 16 bases between. The CDR3 bases are TGTGCCAGCATGGACCTTAGCGTCCTGAACACCGGGGAGCTGTTTTTT. As protein: CASMDLSVLNTGELFF.

This rearrangement joins TRBV7-2 to TRBJ2-7; 8 bases agree with TRBD2. With 0 bases clipped from V and 3 bases from J, the junction kept 7 bases outside the gene matches. Germline loops: CDR1 SGHTA, CDR2 FQGNSA. There are 16 residues in the CDR3. The CDR3 nucleotides are TGTGCCAGCAGCTTAGCTCCTAGCGGGTGGGGCTACGAGCAGTACTTC. Translation: CASSLAPSGWGYEQYF.

The rearrangement links TRBV9 to TRBJ2-7; TRBD1 matches 8 bases. Looked up from germline, CDR1 is SGDLS and CDR2 is YYNGEE. The ends lost 1 base at V and 3 bases at J; junction bases unmatched: 6. The CDR3 totals 15 residues. The CDR3 is CASSVLPGGFYEQYF. In DNA, the CDR3 is TGTGCCAGCAGCGTACTCCCAGGGGGCTTCTACGAGCAGTACTTC.

The V and J genes are TRBV10-3 and TRBJ1-6; D is undetermined. V lost 0 bases and J 6 bases, leaving 9 bases between the germline ends. The CDR3 is 15 residues long. Germline V lookup: CDR1 ENHRY, CDR2 SYGVKD. The chain's CDR3 is CAISESSGSNSPLHF. For the CDR3, the DNA is TGTGCCATCAGTGAGTCTAGTGGGAGTAATTCACCCCTCCACTTT.

The genes are TRBV6-7 and TRBJ2-1, with 14 bases that match TRBD2. TRBV6-7 is noted as an ORF with a role that remains uncertain. Germline trimming cut 7 bases from V and 5 bases from J; bases unmatched to any gene: 13. The CDR3 has 18 residues. The CDR3 spells CASTRLAGGPRVNNEQFF. The CDR3 DNA reads as TGTGCCAGCACCCGACTAGCGGGGGGGCCTAGGGTAAACAATGAGCAGTTCTTC.

This chain links TRBV20-1 with TRBJ2-1, with no clear D. Trimming stripped 6 bases from V and 7 bases from J, with 10 bases between. The V gene's germline CDR1 is DFQATT and CDR2 SNEGSKA (reference sequence). The CDR3 length is 11 residues. Written as DNA, the CDR3 is TGCAGTGCCTTCGCTCTGAATGAGCAGTTCTTC. This codes for CSAFALNEQFF.

The genes are TRBV7-6 and TRBJ1-4; maybe TRBD1 (6 bases). V gave up 3 bases and J gave up 7 bases, with 21 bases separating them. Germline values: CDR1 SGHVS, CDR2 FNYEAQ. The CDR3 spans 17 residues. The CDR3: CASSLGYGGLLGEKLFF. CDR3 coding DNA: TGTGCCAGCAGCTTGGGTTATGGGGGGCTCTTGGGTGAAAAACTGTTTTTT.

This chain joins TRBV6-5 and TRBJ2-5; a possible D gene is TRBD1 (5 bases). V lost 2 bases and J lost 5, with 18 bases in between. Germline V gene data show CDR1 as MNHEY and CDR2 as SVGAGI. The CDR3 is 16 residues long. CDR3: CASSYGQGSGWETQYF. CDR3 sequence (DNA): TGTGCCAGCAGTTACGGCCAGGGTAGTGGGTGGGAGACCCAGTACTTC.

As for this clone: Other DNA sequences of this sample code for an identical CDR3. CDR3 amino acids: CASSSGGGTDTQYF. The CDR3 region has the DNA TGCGCCAGCAGCTCTGGGGGTGGCACAGATACGCAGTATTTT. This chain uses TRBV5-1 with TRBJ2-3, with D perhaps being TRBD1 or TRBD2 (5 bases each). V was clipped by 3 bases and J by 1 base, with 9 bases between them. CDR1 SGHRS and CDR2 YFSETQ come from the germline V gene. The CDR3 has 14 amino acids.

With respect to this clone: Other DNA sequences in this specimen translate into the identical CDR3. The chain uses TRBV5-1 and TRBJ2-7; 10 bases line up with TRBD2. The V gene's germline CDR1 is SGHRS and CDR2 YFSETQ. V was pared by 4 bases and J by 1 base, with 2 bases of the junction left unmatched. CDR3 length: 14 amino acids. This CDR3 reads CASSRTSGSYEQYF. The CDR3 bases are TGCGCCAGCAGCCGGACTAGCGGATCCTACGAGCAGTACTTC.

A few counts support this clone. V is TRBV5-1 and J is TRBJ1-1; a possible D gene is TRBD1 (5 bases). CDR1 is SGHRS and CDR2 is YFSETQ in the germline V gene. CDR3 length equals 13 residues. Trimming took off 9 bases at V and 0 bases at J, with 12 bases between the two ends. This chain's CDR3 is CANPGYMNTEAFF. CDR3 nucleotides: TGCGCCAACCCAGGGTACATGAACACTGAAGCTTTCTTT.

The chain employs TRBV18 and TRBJ1-2; 10 bases are a match to TRBD1. CDR1 is KGHSH and CDR2 is LQKENI in the germline V gene. The ends lost 3 bases at V and 7 bases at J; junction bases unmatched: 5. The length of the CDR3 is 14 residues. CDR3 nucleotide sequence: TGTGCCAGCTCACCCGGGACAGGGGAGCGTGGCTACACCTTC. This gives the protein CASSPGTGERGYTF.

Of note for this clone: This same CDR3 is encoded by further DNA sequences in the sample. The V gene is TRBV5-6, the J gene TRBJ2-7; 8 nucleotides line up with TRBD1. After removal of 0 bases from V and 1 base from J, the junction contained 3 bases not matched to a gene. Germline CDR1 is SGHDT and CDR2 is YYEEEE. CDR3 length: 15 residues. CDR3 in amino acids: CASSLGDRRSYEQYF. CDR3 coding DNA: TGTGCCAGCAGCTTGGGGGACAGGAGGTCCTACGAGCAGTACTTC.

The rearrangement uses TRBV7-8 and TRBJ1-4; D is ambiguous. Trimming took 8 bases from V and 0 from J, leaving 13 bases between them. Germline CDR1 and CDR2: SGHVS and FQNEAQ. CDR3 length: 15 amino acids. Here the CDR3 DNA reads TGTGCCAGCGGAATCCCTTATGCAACTAATGAAAAACTGTTTTTT. This sequence encodes CASGIPYATNEKLFF.

V gene TRBV5-4 combines with J gene TRBJ1-2; 12 positions match TRBD1. Trimming at V came to 6 bases and at J to 4 bases, leaving 4 bases not matched to a gene. Looked up from germline, CDR1 is SGHNT and CDR2 is YYREEE (reference sequence). CDR3 length: 14 amino acids. The CDR3 DNA reads TGTGCCAGCATGTTGGGACAGGGGGCCTATGGCTACACCTTC. The encoded protein is CASMLGQGAYGYTF.

The chain links TRBV30 to TRBJ2-7; 11 bases align to TRBD2. The germline V gene has CDR1 GTSNPN and CDR2 SVGIG (reference sequence). This CDR3 comprises 16 residues. V was pared by 3 bases and J by 3 bases, with 10 bases of the junction left unmatched. The CDR3 protein is CAWREIGTSGYYEQYF. Here the CDR3 DNA reads TGTGCCTGGAGAGAAATAGGGACTAGCGGATACTACGAGCAGTACTTC.

This chain joins TRBV28 and TRBJ1-1; 8 bases are a match to TRBD1. Germline CDR1 and CDR2: MDHEN and SYDVKM. With V trimmed by 6 bases and J by 1 base, 7 bases remained unmatched. CDR3 size: 15 residues. This chain's CDR3 is CASRSSQGGNTEAFF. CDR3 in DNA: TGTGCCAGCAGGTCCTCACAGGGGGGGAACACTGAAGCTTTCTTT.

This sequence joins TRBV7-8 and TRBJ1-5; unclear D gene. The CDR3 has 13 amino acids. Germline-derived CDR1 and CDR2 are SGHVS and FQNEAQ. V was trimmed by 1 base and J by 4 bases, leaving 5 bases between them. The CDR3 coding sequence is TGTGCCAGCAGCTTAGAGCAGAATCAGCCCCAGCATTTT. Residues: CASSLEQNQPQHF.

This clone was observed once. The V gene is TRBV12-5, the J gene TRBJ2-1, with no clear D. In germline, CDR1 is LGHNT, CDR2 FRNRAP. V was cut by 0 bases and J by 10 bases, with 7 bases left in between. CDR3 size: 12 residues. This chain's CDR3 is CASGLVLKEQFF. CDR3 bases: TGTGCTAGTGGTTTGGTACTAAAGGAGCAGTTCTTC.